This T cell receptor (beta chain) was found in a study of blood T cell repertoires in COVID-19. Study background: Both acute and convalescent COVID-19 samples were obtained from the United States, Italy and Spain.

V lost 4 bases, J lost 11 bases, and 14 bases lay in between. Looked up from germline, CDR1 is SEHNR and CDR2 is FQNEAQ (reference sequence). The CDR3 contains 12 residues. In the original processing: Cell counts per sample came from amplifying reference gene primers. Sequencing used immunoSEQ multiplex PCR; TCRdb keeps in-frame clones, though not all of them. From that table come the V and J calls and clone size; the DNA was used to work out D and trimming. This sample has 300,000 to 500,000 clones, with 70% to 90% found just once. Participants came from 24 US areas, aged roughly 18 to 100 years. Assignments of participants to cohorts depended upon their own reported clinical history.

The sequence derives from a woman aged 35 to 49 with acute COVID-19. The sample taken for sequencing was PBMCs or T cells enriched from blood (not recorded which). The chain has TRBV7-9 and TRBJ1-1; the D is unclear. The CDR3 here is CASSSEGPGAFF. As DNA, the CDR3 is TGTGCCAGCAGCTCAGAGGGCCCTGGGGCTTTCTTT.